This entry concerns a single T cell receptor (beta chain). Its antigen is unidentified. This CDR3 spans 15 amino acids. Germline CDR1 SGHKS, CDR2 YYEKEE (reference sequence). The V gene lost 4 bases and the J gene lost 0 bases, with 14 bases spanning the gap. This entry comes from a study of T-cell memory formation after mild COVID-19. Study at large: There were largely donor-specific TCR clusters.

TCRdb passed the 5' RACE reads through MiXCR, listing each CDR3 protein once. The sample yields around 340,000 distinct CDR3 sequences, around 21% seen once. General study results and limits: CD4+ contracting clones were found mainly in CM and EM, and CD8+ ones in EMRA.

The receptor was derived from an adult woman who had mild COVID-19 (a few samples of this study predate the infection). Cell type and time point are not known. Sequencing used PBMCs or a T cell subset sorted from them (not recorded which). This chain connects TRBV5-5 to TRBJ2-7; a possible D gene is TRBD2 (5 bases). CDR3: CASSVGPGSSYEQYF. CDR3 bases: TGTGCCAGCAGCGTGGGTCCGGGGAGCTCCTACGAGCAGTACTTC.